This T cell receptor beta chain originates from a study of graft-versus-host responses after intestinal transplantation. Using immunoSEQ multiplex PCR, the repertoire was profiled, and TCRdb retains in-frame clones only, with some absent. Of about 96,000 clones in the sample, roughly nine tenths were seen once. Comment on this clone: The antigen is unknown.

The CDR3 loop spans 15 amino acids. Trimming cost V 2 bases and J 2 bases, with 12 bases left between them. From germline, CDR1 is MDHEN and CDR2 SYDVKM. The clonotype originates from a human donor who received an intestinal transplant. The chain couples TRBV28 to TRBJ1-2; maybe TRBD1 (5 bases). Material: unstimulated CD4+ T cells sorted from spleen or lymph node cells, obtained before intestinal transplant. CDR3 DNA sequence: TGTGCCAGCAGTTTACCCGCGGGGGAAAACTATGGCTACACCTTC. Its translation is CASSLPAGENYGYTF.